This T cell receptor (beta chain) emerged from a study of T cell changes during pregnancy in multiple sclerosis. V lost 0 bases and J lost 2; bases outside the gene matches: 7. The CDR3 is 16 amino acids. Germline V gene lookup returns CDR1 SGHRS and CDR2 YFSETQ. Libraries were prepared by immunoSEQ multiplex PCR; TCRdb keeps only in-frame clonotypes and omits some of them. Among 85,000 to 100,000 clones listed, 92% were seen once. The V call is TRBV5-1, the J call TRBJ2-5; 7 bases match TRBD2. This receptor was identified in a female donor with multiple sclerosis, enrolled in a pregnancy study. The sequencing here drew on peripheral blood, taken in the first trimester of pregnancy. In DNA, the CDR3 is TGCGCCAGCAGCTTGGGAGGACGGGGGGAACAAGAGACCCAGTACTTC. It encodes CASSLGGRGEQETQYF.